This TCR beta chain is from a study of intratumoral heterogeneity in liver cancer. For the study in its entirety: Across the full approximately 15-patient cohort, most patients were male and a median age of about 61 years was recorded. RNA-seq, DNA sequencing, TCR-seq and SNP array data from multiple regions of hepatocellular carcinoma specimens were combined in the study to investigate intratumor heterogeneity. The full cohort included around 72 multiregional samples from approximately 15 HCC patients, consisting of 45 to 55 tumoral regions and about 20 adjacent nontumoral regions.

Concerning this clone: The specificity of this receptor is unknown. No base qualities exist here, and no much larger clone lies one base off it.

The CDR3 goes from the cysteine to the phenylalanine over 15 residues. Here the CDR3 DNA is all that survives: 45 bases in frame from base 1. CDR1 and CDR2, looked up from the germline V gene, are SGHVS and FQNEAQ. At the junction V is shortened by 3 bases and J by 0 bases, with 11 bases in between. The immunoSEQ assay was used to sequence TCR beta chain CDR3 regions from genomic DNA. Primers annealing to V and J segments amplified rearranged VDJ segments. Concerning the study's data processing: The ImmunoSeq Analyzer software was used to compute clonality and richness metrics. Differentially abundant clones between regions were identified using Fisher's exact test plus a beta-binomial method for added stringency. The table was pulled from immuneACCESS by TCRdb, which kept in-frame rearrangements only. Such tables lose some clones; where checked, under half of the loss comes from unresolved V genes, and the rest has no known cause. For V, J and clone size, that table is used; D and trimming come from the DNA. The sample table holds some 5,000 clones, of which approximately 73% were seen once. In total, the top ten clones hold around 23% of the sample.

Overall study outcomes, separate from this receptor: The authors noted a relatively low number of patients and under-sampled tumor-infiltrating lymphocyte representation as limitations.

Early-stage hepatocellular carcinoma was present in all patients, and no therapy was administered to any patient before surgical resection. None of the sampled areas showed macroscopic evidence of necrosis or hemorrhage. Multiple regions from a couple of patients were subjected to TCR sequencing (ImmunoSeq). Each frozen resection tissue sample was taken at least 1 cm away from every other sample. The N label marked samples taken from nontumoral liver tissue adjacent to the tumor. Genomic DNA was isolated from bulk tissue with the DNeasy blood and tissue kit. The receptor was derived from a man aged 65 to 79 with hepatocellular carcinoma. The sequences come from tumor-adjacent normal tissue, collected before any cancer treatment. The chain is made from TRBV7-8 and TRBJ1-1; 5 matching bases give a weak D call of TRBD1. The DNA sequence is TGTGCCAGCAGCTTGTTATTGGGGGTGAACACTGAAGCTTTCTTT. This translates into CASSLLLGVNTEAFF.